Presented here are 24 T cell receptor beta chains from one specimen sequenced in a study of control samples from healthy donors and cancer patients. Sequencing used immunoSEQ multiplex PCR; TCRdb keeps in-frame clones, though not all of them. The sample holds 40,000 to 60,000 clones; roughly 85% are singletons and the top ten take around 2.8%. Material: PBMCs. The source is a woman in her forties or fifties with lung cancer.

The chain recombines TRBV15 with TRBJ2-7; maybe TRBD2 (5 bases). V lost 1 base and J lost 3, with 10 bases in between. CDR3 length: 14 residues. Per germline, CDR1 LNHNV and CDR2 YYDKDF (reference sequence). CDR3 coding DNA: TGTGCCACCAGCAGAGGGGGAGATTTCTACGAGCAGTACTTC. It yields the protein CATSRGGDFYEQYF.

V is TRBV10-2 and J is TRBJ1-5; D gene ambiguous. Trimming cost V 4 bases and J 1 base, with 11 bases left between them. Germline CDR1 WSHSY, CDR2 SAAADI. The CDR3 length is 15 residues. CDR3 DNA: TGCGCCAGCAGTGTCTCTCAAGGGAGCAATCAGCCCCAGCATTTT. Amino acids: CASSVSQGSNQPQHF.

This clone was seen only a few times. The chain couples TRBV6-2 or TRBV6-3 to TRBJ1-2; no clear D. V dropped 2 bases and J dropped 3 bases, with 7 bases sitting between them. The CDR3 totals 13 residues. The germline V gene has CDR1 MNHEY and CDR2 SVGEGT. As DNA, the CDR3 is TGTGCCAGCAGTTACGAGGTGTACTATGGCTACACCTTC. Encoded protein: CASSYEVYYGYTF.

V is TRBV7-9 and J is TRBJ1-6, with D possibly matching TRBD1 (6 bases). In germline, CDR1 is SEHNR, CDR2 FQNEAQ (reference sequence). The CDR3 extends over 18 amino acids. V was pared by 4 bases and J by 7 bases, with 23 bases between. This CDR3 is CASSSGWPRGGANSPLHF. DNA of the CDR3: TGTGCCAGCAGCTCTGGTTGGCCCAGGGGAGGGGCGAATTCACCCCTCCACTTT.

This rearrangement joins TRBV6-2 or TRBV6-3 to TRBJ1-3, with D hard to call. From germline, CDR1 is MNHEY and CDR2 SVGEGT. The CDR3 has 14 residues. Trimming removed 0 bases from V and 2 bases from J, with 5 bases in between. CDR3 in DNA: TGTGCCAGCAGTTACTCGGGGACTGGAAACACCATATATTTT. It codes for CASSYSGTGNTIYF.

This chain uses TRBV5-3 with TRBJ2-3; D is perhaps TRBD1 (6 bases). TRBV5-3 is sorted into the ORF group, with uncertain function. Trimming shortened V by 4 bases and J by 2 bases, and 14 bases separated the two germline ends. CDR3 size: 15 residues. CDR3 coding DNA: TGTGCCAGAAGCCGGACCGGGACATTCACAGATACGCAGTATTTT. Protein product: CARSRTGTFTDTQYF.

CDR3 sequence: CASSIVLSWSSYNSPLHF. The CDR3 DNA reads as TGTGCCAGTAGTATAGTCCTGAGCTGGAGCTCCTATAATTCACCCCTCCACTTT. The V gene is TRBV19, the J gene TRBJ1-6; D is ambiguous. The CDR3 is 18 residues long. The ends were cut back, 1 base at V and 0 bases at J, with 13 bases in the middle. Germline assignment: CDR1 LNHDA and CDR2 SQIVND (reference sequence).

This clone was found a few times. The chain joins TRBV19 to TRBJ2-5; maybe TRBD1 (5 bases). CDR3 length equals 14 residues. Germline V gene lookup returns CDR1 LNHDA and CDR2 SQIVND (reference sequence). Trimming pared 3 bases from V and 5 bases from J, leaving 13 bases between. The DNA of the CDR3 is TGTGCCAGTAGTATCCTTACGACAGCCGAGACCCAGTACTTC. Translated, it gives CASSILTTAETQYF.

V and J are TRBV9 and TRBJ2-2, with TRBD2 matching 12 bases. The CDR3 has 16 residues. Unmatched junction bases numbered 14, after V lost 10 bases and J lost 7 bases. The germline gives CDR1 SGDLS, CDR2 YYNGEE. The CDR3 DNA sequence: TGTGCCCGCGGGACACTAGCGGGGGGAGGTATCGGGGAGCTGTTTTTT. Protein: CARGTLAGGGIGELFF. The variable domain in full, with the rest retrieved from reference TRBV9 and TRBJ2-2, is DSGVTQTPKHLITATGQRVTLRCSPRSGDLSVYWYQQSLDQGLQFLIQYYNGEERAKGNILERFSAQQFPDLHSELNLSSLELGDSALYFCARGTLAGGGIGELFFGEGSRLTVL.

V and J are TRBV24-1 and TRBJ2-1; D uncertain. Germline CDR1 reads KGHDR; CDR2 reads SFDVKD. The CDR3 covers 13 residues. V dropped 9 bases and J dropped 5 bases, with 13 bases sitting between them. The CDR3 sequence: CATSPRINNEQFF. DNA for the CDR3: TGTGCCACCTCGCCACGGATTAACAATGAGCAGTTCTTC.

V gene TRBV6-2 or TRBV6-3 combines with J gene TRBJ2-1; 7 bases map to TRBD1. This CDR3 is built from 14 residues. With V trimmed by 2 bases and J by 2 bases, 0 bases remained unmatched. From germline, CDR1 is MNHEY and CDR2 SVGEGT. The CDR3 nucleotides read TGTGCCAGCAGTTACGGGACAGCCTACAATGAGCAGTTCTTC. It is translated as CASSYGTAYNEQFF.

The chain's CDR3 is CASSQTDARAFF. CDR3 in DNA: TGTGCCAGCAGCCAGACCGACGCCCGTGCTTTCTTT. The chain uses TRBV14 and TRBJ1-1, with D hard to call. Trimming stripped 3 bases from V and 11 bases from J, with 13 bases between. CDR1 is SGHDN, CDR2 FVKESK, per germline. This CDR3 region has 12 residues. Together with reference TRBV14 and TRBJ1-1, the CDR3 gives the full variable domain: EAGVTQFPSHSVIEKGQTVTLRCDPISGHDNLYWYRRVMGKEIKFLLHFVKESKQDESGMPNNRFLAERTGGTYSTLKVQPAELEDSGVYFCASSQTDARAFFGQGTRLTVV.

Written as DNA, the CDR3 is TGTGCCATCAGTGATTCGGCAGGGGTACAGCCCCAGCATTTT. Translating it yields CAISDSAGVQPQHF. The chain is built from TRBV10-3 and TRBJ1-5; D perhaps matches TRBD1 (6 bases). The V end was cut by 3 bases, the J end by 7 bases, with 13 bases between. Per germline, CDR1 ENHRY and CDR2 SYGVKD. The CDR3 contains 14 residues.

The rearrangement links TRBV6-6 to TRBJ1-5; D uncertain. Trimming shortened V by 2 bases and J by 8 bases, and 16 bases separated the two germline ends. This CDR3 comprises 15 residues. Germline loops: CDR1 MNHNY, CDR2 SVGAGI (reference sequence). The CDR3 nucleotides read TGTGCCAGCAGTTACCAGAAGGCCGGGGAAGAGCCCCAGCATTTT. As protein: CASSYQKAGEEPQHF.

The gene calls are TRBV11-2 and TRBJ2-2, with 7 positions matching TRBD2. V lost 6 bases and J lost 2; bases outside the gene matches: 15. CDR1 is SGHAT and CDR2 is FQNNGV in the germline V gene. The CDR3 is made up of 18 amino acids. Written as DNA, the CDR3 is TGTGCCAGCAGACGCGTATATTCGAGCGGGGTTAACACCGGGGAGCTGTTTTTT. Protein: CASRRVYSSGVNTGELFF.

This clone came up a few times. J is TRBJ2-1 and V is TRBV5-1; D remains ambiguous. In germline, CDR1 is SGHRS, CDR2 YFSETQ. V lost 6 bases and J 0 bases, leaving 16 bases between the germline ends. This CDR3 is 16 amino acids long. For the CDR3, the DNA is TGCGCCAGCAACCCCCAGGCGTTCAGCTCCTACAATGAGCAGTTCTTC. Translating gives CASNPQAFSSYNEQFF.

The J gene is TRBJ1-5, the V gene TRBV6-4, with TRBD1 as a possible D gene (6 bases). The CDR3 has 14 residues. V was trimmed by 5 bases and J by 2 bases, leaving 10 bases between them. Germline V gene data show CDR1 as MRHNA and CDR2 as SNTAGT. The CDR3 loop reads CASSPEGGNQPQHF. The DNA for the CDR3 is TGTGCCAGCAGTCCCGAGGGGGGCAATCAGCCCCAGCATTTT.

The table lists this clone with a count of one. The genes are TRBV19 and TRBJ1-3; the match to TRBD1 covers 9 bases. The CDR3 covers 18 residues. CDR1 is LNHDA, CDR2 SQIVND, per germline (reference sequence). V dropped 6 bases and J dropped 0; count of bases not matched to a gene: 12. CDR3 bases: TGTGCCAGTAGGTCCGCGGGGACAGGGAAGAGCTCTGGAAACACCATATATTTT. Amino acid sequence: CASRSAGTGKSSGNTIYF.

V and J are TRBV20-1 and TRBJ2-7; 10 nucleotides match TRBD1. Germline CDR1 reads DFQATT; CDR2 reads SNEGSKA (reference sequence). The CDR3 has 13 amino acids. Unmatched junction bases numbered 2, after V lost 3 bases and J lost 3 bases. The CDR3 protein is CSASRDRGYEQYF. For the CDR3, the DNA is TGCAGTGCTAGTAGGGACAGGGGCTACGAGCAGTACTTC.

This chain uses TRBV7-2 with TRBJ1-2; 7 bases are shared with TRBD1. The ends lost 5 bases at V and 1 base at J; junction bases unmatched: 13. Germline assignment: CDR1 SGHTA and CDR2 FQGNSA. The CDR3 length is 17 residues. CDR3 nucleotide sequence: TGTGCCAGCAGCCCAACGCGACAGGGCGAATTTAACTATGGCTACACCTTC. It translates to CASSPTRQGEFNYGYTF. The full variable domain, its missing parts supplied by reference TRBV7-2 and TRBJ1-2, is GAGVSQSPSNKVTEKGKDVELRCDPISGHTALYWYRQSLGQGLEFLIYFQGNSAPDKSGLPSDRFSAERTGGSVSTLTIQRTQQEDSAVYLCASSPTRQGEFNYGYTFGSGTRLTVV.

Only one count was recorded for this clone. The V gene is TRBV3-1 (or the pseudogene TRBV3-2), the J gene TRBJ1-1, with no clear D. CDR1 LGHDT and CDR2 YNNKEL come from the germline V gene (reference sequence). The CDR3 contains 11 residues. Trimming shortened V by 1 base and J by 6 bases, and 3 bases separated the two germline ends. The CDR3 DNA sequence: TGTGCCAGCAGCCAAGGGCCTGAAGCTTTCTTT. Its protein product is CASSQGPEAFF.

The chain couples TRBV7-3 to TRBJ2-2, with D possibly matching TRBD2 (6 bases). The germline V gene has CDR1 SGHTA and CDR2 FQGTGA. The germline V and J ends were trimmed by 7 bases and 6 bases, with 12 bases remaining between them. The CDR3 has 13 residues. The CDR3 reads CASTGGEAGELFF. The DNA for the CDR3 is TGTGCCAGCACAGGAGGGGAGGCCGGGGAGCTGTTTTTT.

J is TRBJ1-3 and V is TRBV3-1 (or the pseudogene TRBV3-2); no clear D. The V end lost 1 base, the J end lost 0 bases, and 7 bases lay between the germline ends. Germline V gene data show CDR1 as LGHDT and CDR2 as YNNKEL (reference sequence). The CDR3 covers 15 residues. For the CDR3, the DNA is TGTGCCAGCAGCCAAGCGCATAACTCTGGAAACACCATATATTTT. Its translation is CASSQAHNSGNTIYF.

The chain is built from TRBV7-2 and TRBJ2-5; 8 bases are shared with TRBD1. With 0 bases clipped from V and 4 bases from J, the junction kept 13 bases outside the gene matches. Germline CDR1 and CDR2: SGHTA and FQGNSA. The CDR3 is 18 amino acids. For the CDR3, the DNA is TGTGCCAGCAGCTTAGCGTGGCAGGGGGCCCGATATGGAGAGACCCAGTACTTC. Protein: CASSLAWQGARYGETQYF.